Listed below are T cell receptor beta chains from one sample, sequenced in a study of blood T cell repertoires in COVID-19. Clones were read by immunoSEQ multiplex PCR, and TCRdb kept only the in-frame ones, dropping some. The sample includes roughly 21,000 clones, 80% to 90% of them seen just once. Sequenced material: peripheral blood. Receptors were obtained from a human donor in a cohort sampled during active COVID-19. Each CDR3 is given without its conserved first and last residue. Expanded clones are given a class, and other clones once, few, many or no size at all.

>TRBV30|TRBJ1-1|.
AWSVTASTEAF
>TRBV28|TRBJ2-5|once
ASSFTGGPETQY
>TRBV28|TRBJ2-1|once
ASNKNSGGATNEQF
>TRBV5-1|TRBJ1-1|once
ASSLGQGGYTEAF
>TRBV6-5|TRBJ2-3|.
ASSLGLPSTDTQY
>TRBV9|TRBJ1-3|.
ASSVGINSGNTIY
>TRBV6-2/TRBV6-3|TRBJ1-2|.
ASSAGEDYGYT
>TRBV15|TRBJ1-4|.
ATSGSQGPNEKLF
>TRBV9|TRBJ1-5|.
ASSNGLINQPQH
>TRBV5-4|TRBJ2-7|.
ASSLPGGEQY
>TRBV5-5|TRBJ2-7|.
ASTTHPTGGDYEQY
>TRBV6-5|TRBJ1-6|few
AVQDSSYNSPLH
>TRBV7-8|TRBJ1-1|.
ASSLQGGEAF
>TRBV14|TRBJ1-1|.
ASSRESPMNTEAF
>TRBV5-1|TRBJ1-5|.
ASEKGDSNQPQH
>TRBV7-9|TRBJ2-6|.
AADRGLSGANVLT
>TRBV6-1|TRBJ1-2|.
ASSEAGPEVYGYT
>TRBV7-2|TRBJ2-1|.
ASSLDSSGPYNEQF
>TRBV11-2|TRBJ2-7|.
ASSFQEVGEQY
>TRBV7-3|TRBJ2-1|.
ASSLDGGAWNEQF
>TRBV5-1|TRBJ2-7|.
ASSLGGLSSYEQY
>TRBV30|TRBJ2-2|once
AWSVGLNTGELF
>TRBV4-1|TRBJ2-1|.
ASSQDSSLAVVSF
>TRBV7-8|TRBJ1-1|.
ASSLTEVGAEAF
>TRBV5-1|TRBJ2-5|.
ASSLAAGDETQY
>TRBV25-1|TRBJ2-1|.
ASSDYRGGEF
>TRBV21-1|TRBJ1-2|.
ASSPHCWYGGSKGNGYT
>TRBV30|TRBJ2-5|.
AWNTGGETQY
>TRBV7-3|TRBJ2-2|.
ASSPGQGRTGELF
>TRBV11-2|TRBJ2-5|.
ASSLGVSQGARETQY
>TRBV2|TRBJ1-4|.
ASRGARPTNEKLF